These 27 T cell receptor delta chains came from one sample sequenced in a study of gamma delta lymphoproliferative disorders and STAT genes. Sequencing used genomic DNA taken from PBMCs of patients and controls. TCRdb re-identified clones in the multiplex PCR reads via CATT. The data contain about 2,300 delta-chain clones, approximately 1.5% of them singletons. The sequenced sample was blood. The origin of the receptors is a human donor in good health.

This clone is termed large. In the same sample, other DNA sequences code for this CDR3. The chain carries TRDV1 and TRDJ1; 13 nucleotides match TRDD3. Germline loops: CDR1 TSWWSYY, CDR2 QGS. This CDR3 spans 24 amino acids. With 3 bases clipped from V and 0 bases from J, the junction kept 25 bases outside the gene matches. In DNA, the CDR3 is TGTGCTCTTGGGGATTTTCCTTCCCCTTCGTACTGGGGGATACGGGGGGCGGACACCGATAAACTCATCTTT. It is translated as CALGDFPSPSYWGIRGADTDKLIF.

A word on this clone: TCRdb pairs this DNA with a much larger clone's protein that differs at residue 7, likely a read error; the protein shown was translated from the DNA. V usage is TRDV2 and J usage is TRDJ1, with D possibly TRDD3 on 6 matching bases. V was shortened by 2 bases and J by 0 bases, with 15 bases between the two germline ends. Germline-derived CDR1 and CDR2 are GEAIGNYY and EKD. The CDR3 is 16 residues long. CDR3 sequence reads: CACDNLRDKNTDKLIF. The CDR3 nucleotides are TGTGCCTGTGACAACCTGAGGGATAAGAACACCGATAAACTCATCTTT.

To note about this clone: A far larger clone is just one base off, so this is likely a read error. Additional DNA sequences in this sample encode the identical CDR3. The chain links TRDV2 to TRDJ1; the match to TRDD3 covers 11 bases. The CDR3 has 19 amino acids. Germline V gene data show CDR1 as GEAIGNYY and CDR2 as EKD. CDR3 nucleotides: TGTGCCTGTGACACCGTTCATCTGGGGGATACTCAGTACACCGATAAACTCATTTTT. Its translation: CACDTVHLGDTQYTDKLIF.

A word on this clone: TCRdb's protein, taken from a much larger clone, differs from this DNA's translation at residue 8, likely owing to a read error; the protein displayed comes from the DNA. CDR3 protein: CALGELIFLLYWGPYTDKLIF. CDR3 coding DNA: TGTGCTCTTGGGGAACTAATCTTCCTACTTTACTGGGGGCCCTACACCGATAAACTCATCTTT. The J gene is TRDJ1, the V gene TRDV1, with D perhaps given as TRDD2 or TRDD3 (8 bases each). The CDR3 covers 21 residues. The germline CDR1 and CDR2 sequences are TSWWSYY and QGS. The germline V and J ends were trimmed by 0 bases and 0 bases, with 26 bases remaining between them.

Turning to this clone: A far larger clone is just one base off, so this is likely a read error. The chain joins TRDV3 to TRDJ1; 8 nucleotides line up with TRDD3. Germline V CDR1 and CDR2: TVYSNPD, GDNSRS (reference sequence). The CDR3 has 22 residues. V lost 3 bases and J lost 0; bases outside the gene matches: 30. The CDR3 reads CALPYPLTGGSPIEEYTDKLIF. CDR3 bases: TGTGCCTTGCCCTATCCTTTGACTGGGGGGTCTCCAATAGAGGAGTACACCGATAAACTCATCTTT.

Remarks on this clone: A read error likely explains why the TCRdb protein, taken from a much larger clone, differs from this DNA's translation at residue 12; the protein shown is translated from the DNA. The chain employs TRDV2 and TRDJ1; 9 bases line up with TRDD3. The junction had 20 bases not matched to a gene; V was cut back by 0 bases and J by 4 bases. From germline, CDR1 is GEAIGNYY and CDR2 EKD. The CDR3 runs 20 residues. The CDR3: CACDTVGVSGGFVPHDKLIF. CDR3 sequence (DNA): TGTGCCTGTGACACCGTGGGGGTGTCTGGGGGATTTGTACCCCACGATAAACTCATCTTT.

This clone has just a few counts. TCRdb records a much larger clone's protein for this DNA, with a difference at residue 12 that likely arises from a read error; the protein given is the translation of the DNA. The chain has TRDV2 and TRDJ3; 9 nucleotides agree with TRDD3. This CDR3 is 21 amino acids long. V lost 1 base, J lost 1 base, and 13 bases stayed unmatched. Germline assignment: CDR1 GEAIGNYY and CDR2 EKD. DNA of the CDR3: TGTGCCTGTGACACGCTACTGGGGGACAGCTACCCATCCTGGGACACCCGACAGATGTTTTTC. This gives the protein CACDTLLGDSYPSWDTRQMFF.

This clone came up a few times. TCRdb's protein for this DNA is that of a much larger clone and differs from the translation at residue 5, likely a read error; the protein shown is the DNA translation. This chain uses TRDV1 with TRDJ1; 9 nucleotides agree with TRDD2. The germline V gene encodes CDR1 TSWWSYY and CDR2 QGS. The length of the CDR3 is 17 residues. V was pared by 4 bases and J by 3 bases, with 12 bases of the junction left unmatched. The CDR3 bases are TGTGCTCTTGGGGGACCCATCCCTTCCTACGTTGCCGATAAACTCATCTTT. Translated, it gives CALGGPIPSYVADKLIF.

The chain is built from TRDV1 and TRDJ1; the match to TRDD3 covers 7 bases. This CDR3 is 20 amino acids long. The germline V gene has CDR1 TSWWSYY and CDR2 QGS. The J segment lost 0 bases and the V segment lost 0 bases, leaving 16 bases of the junction unmatched. The CDR3 protein is CALGELGDPRGGPYTDKLIF. The CDR3 nucleotides read TGTGCTCTTGGGGAACTTGGAGACCCTCGTGGGGGACCGTACACCGATAAACTCATCTTT.

A remark on this clone: The amino acid sequence in TCRdb belongs to a much larger clone and departs from this DNA's translation at residue 5, likely a sequencing read error; the sequence shown is translated from the DNA. The sample holds other DNA sequences that translate to the same CDR3. This chain joins TRDV3 and TRDJ1; 11 positions agree with TRDD3. This CDR3 contains 16 residues. Germline V lookup: CDR1 TVYSNPD, CDR2 GDNSRS (reference sequence). V dropped 3 bases and J dropped 5; count of bases not matched to a gene: 14. The chain's CDR3 is CAFPRGLGDMADKLIF. The CDR3 nucleotides are TGTGCCTTCCCCAGAGGACTGGGGGATATGGCTGATAAACTCATCTTT.

Of note for this clone: The protein recorded in TCRdb matches a much larger clone and deviates from this DNA's translation at residue 6, suggesting a read error; the protein here is obtained by translating the DNA. J is TRDJ1 and V is TRDV2; no clear D. The CDR3 is 19 amino acids. Germline CDR1 and CDR2: GEAIGNYY and EKD. Trimming shortened V by 0 bases and J by 0 bases, and 22 bases separated the two germline ends. CDR3 residues: CACDTKPQAGSGYTDKLIF. The CDR3, as DNA: TGTGCCTGTGACACCAAACCCCAGGCGGGAAGCGGGTACACCGATAAACTCATCTTT.

Note on this clone: A far larger clone is one base from this, pointing to a likely read error. The sample holds other DNA sequences that translate to the same CDR3. This chain links TRDV1 with TRDJ1; 13 positions agree with TRDD3. The trim removed 6 bases at V and 0 bases at J, leaving 40 bases unmatched. The CDR3 totals 28 residues. Germline CDR1 TSWWSYY, CDR2 QGS. CDR3 DNA sequence: TGTGCTCTTGGAGGGACCTTCCTAGGGGCACTCGATTACCGATACTGGGGGATACGTAGTCCCAACACCGATAAACTCATCTTT. Amino acids: CALGGTFLGALDYRYWGIRSPNTDKLIF.

Points on this clone: This probably arose from a read error, given a far larger clone one base away. Distinct nucleotide sequences in the sample also encode this CDR3. The gene calls are TRDV2 and TRDJ1; 11 bases are shared with TRDD3. CDR3 length equals 19 residues. Germline CDR1 is GEAIGNYY and CDR2 is EKD. In DNA, the CDR3 is TGTGCCTGCGACACCGTTCATCTGGGGGATACTCAGTACACCGATAAACTCATCTTT. Amino acid sequence: CACDTVHLGDTQYTDKLIF.

For this clone: The protein held in TCRdb is that of a much larger clone and does not match this DNA's translation at residue 14, likely because of a read error; the protein shown is translated from the DNA. The chain uses TRDV2 and TRDJ1; no clear D gene. V lost 0 bases, J lost 4 bases, and 26 bases lay in between. This CDR3 spans 19 amino acids. Germline V gene sequence: CDR1 GEAIGNYY, CDR2 EKD. CDR3 in DNA: TGTGCCTGTGACACCATACCCCAGGCGGGAAGCGGGTACAACGATAAACTCATCTTT. As protein: CACDTIPQAGSGYNDKLIF.

This clone appeared a few times. With a far larger clone one base away, a read error is the likely cause. Other DNA sequences within the sample encode an identical CDR3. The rearrangement joins TRDV2 to TRDJ1; no clear D gene. The ends were cut back, 0 bases at V and 4 bases at J, with 32 bases in the middle. The germline gives CDR1 GEAIGNYY, CDR2 EKD. This CDR3 region has 21 residues. The CDR3 sequence: CACDTIGRRPSSGGEGDKLIF. For the CDR3, the DNA is TGTGCCTGTGACACCATCGGGCGTAGGCCATCTTCTGGAGGAGAGGGCGATAAACTCATCTTT.

There are many counts of this clone. One base separates it from a far larger clone, so it is likely a read error. The V gene is TRDV2, the J gene TRDJ1, with 13 bases lining up with TRDD3. Germline V gene data show CDR1 as GEAIGNYY and CDR2 as EKD. The CDR3 spans 18 residues. With 5 bases clipped from V and 2 bases from J, the junction kept 13 bases outside the gene matches. The CDR3 nucleotides read TGTGCCTGTGGCCCTATACTGGGGGATACGAGGGGGACCGATAAACTCATCTTT. This codes for CACGPILGDTRGTDKLIF.

This clone was counted a few times. This likely came from a read error, as a far larger clone is one base away. The sample holds other DNA sequences that translate to the same CDR3. The rearrangement links TRDV1 to TRDJ1; 9 positions agree with TRDD3. Germline V gene data show CDR1 as TSWWSYY and CDR2 as QGS. This CDR3 comprises 25 residues. The CDR3 nucleotides read TGTGCTCTTGGACCAGAACTAATTCCCACCCTACTCGGTACTGGGGGAGGAACTTACACCGATAAACTTATCTTT. Translating it yields CALGPELIPTLLGTGGGTYTDKLIF.

This clone came up a few times. It differs at one base from a far larger clone, so likely a read error. Distinct nucleotide sequences in the sample also encode this CDR3. This chain links TRDV3 with TRDJ1, with TRDD3 identical over 8 bases. Germline V gene data show CDR1 as TVYSNPD and CDR2 as GDNSRS (reference sequence). Trimming at V came to 4 bases and at J to 0 bases, leaving 10 bases not matched to a gene. The length of the CDR3 is 15 residues. CDR3 nucleotides: TGTGCCTCTCCGGGCAGGGGGGATAACACCGATAAACTCATCTTT. It yields the protein CASPGRGDNTDKLIF.

Details on this clone: TCRdb lists the protein of a much larger clone for this DNA, which differs at residue 8, so this is likely a read error; the protein given here is translated from the DNA itself. The chain couples TRDV2 to TRDJ1; D possibly matches TRDD2 or TRDD3 (5 bases each). Per the germline V gene, CDR1 is GEAIGNYY and CDR2 is EKD. Trimming took off 4 bases at V and 2 bases at J, with 19 bases between the two ends. The CDR3 consists of 16 residues. The CDR3 here is CACDGLLEDLTDKLIF. The CDR3 nucleotides are TGTGCCTGTGATGGCCTACTGGAGGATTTAACCGATAAACTCATCTTT.

On this clone: TCRdb records a much larger clone's protein for this DNA, with a difference at residue 19 that likely arises from a read error; the protein given is the translation of the DNA. V usage is TRDV1 and J usage is TRDJ1, with TRDD3 matching over 11 bases. The CDR3 extends over 24 amino acids. V shed 0 bases, J shed 4 bases, and the junction held 28 bases outside the gene matches. CDR1 is TSWWSYY, CDR2 QGS, per germline. CDR3 region: CALGELLFYALSGGYAVYNDKLIF. The CDR3 nucleotides read TGTGCTCTTGGGGAACTATTGTTCTACGCACTTAGTGGGGGATACGCAGTGTACAACGATAAACTCATCTTT.

This clone has only a few counts. A read error likely explains this, since a far larger clone differs by one base. The same CDR3 also results from other DNA sequences found in this sample. The chain has TRDV1 and TRDJ1, with TRDD3 matching over 10 bases. J lost 7 bases, V lost 3 bases, and 23 bases had no gene match. Germline CDR1 TSWWSYY, CDR2 QGS. The CDR3 totals 20 residues. The CDR3 loop is CALGEAFLINWGILRGKLIF. In DNA form, the CDR3 reads TGTGCTCTTGGGGAGGCCTTCCTTATAAACTGGGGGATCCTCCGGGGTAAACTCATCTTT.

Turning to this clone: A read error likely explains why the TCRdb protein, taken from a much larger clone, differs from this DNA's translation at residue 5; the protein shown is translated from the DNA. The chain has TRDV1 and TRDJ1; 9 nucleotides align to TRDD3. The CDR3 contains 20 residues. V shed 4 bases and J 0 bases; nucleotides not matched to a gene: 18. The germline V gene encodes CDR1 TSWWSYY and CDR2 QGS. Here the CDR3 DNA reads TGTGCTCTTGGGGGAAGGGGCTACTGGGGGACAATTCCGTACACCGATAAACTCATCTTT. It codes for CALGGRGYWGTIPYTDKLIF.

Details on this clone: A read error is the likely source, as a far larger clone sits one nucleotide away. This same CDR3 is encoded by further DNA sequences in the sample. V and J are TRDV2 and TRDJ3; TRDD3 agrees at 13 bases. Germline V gives CDR1 GEAIGNYY, CDR2 EKD. This CDR3 spans 22 amino acids. The CDR3 bases are TGTGCCTGTGACCGGCTACTGGGGGATACGACACTAAGCTCCTGGGACACCCGGCAGATGTTTTTC. Residues: CACDRLLGDTTLSSWDTRQMFF.

The chain uses TRDV3 and TRDJ1, with 10 bases identical to TRDD3. This CDR3 region has 19 residues. The J segment lost 0 bases and the V segment lost 3 bases, leaving 19 bases of the junction unmatched. From germline, CDR1 is TVYSNPD and CDR2 GDNSRS (reference sequence). The chain's CDR3 is CAFLRGQYWGIPYTDKLIF. The DNA of the CDR3 is TGTGCCTTCCTACGGGGCCAGTACTGGGGGATCCCGTACACCGATAAACTCATCTTT.

This clone was seen only a few times. A far larger clone differs by one base, so this is likely a read error. The chain carries TRDV2 and TRDJ3, with 9 bases lining up with TRDD3. This CDR3 has 26 amino acids. Germline assignment: CDR1 GEAIGNYY and CDR2 EKD. CDR3 nucleotides: TGTGCCTGTGACCCCGCAACCCCTACTGGGGGACTCGGGAGACTGACTAGCTCCTGGGGCACCCGACAGATGTTTTTC. The encoded protein is CACDPATPTGGLGRLTSSWGTRQMFF.

Notes on this clone: A far larger clone is off by one base, so a read error is likely. In the same sample, other DNA sequences code for this CDR3. This sequence joins TRDV2 and TRDJ1, with 9 nucleotides matching TRDD3. The CDR3 contains 16 residues. In germline, CDR1 is GEAIGNYY, CDR2 EKD. CDR3 bases: TGTGCCTGTGACTCCTTACTGGGGGAATACACCGATAAGCTCATCTTT. As protein: CACDSLLGEYTDKLIF.

This clone has more than one count but fewer than ten. The TCRdb protein, from a much larger clone, departs from this DNA's translation at residue 13, likely by read error; the protein shown derives from the DNA. This rearrangement joins TRDV1 to TRDJ1; D may be TRDD3 (8 bases). The length of the CDR3 is 24 residues. Germline V gives CDR1 TSWWSYY, CDR2 QGS. V gave up 3 bases and J gave up 0 bases, with 38 bases separating them. The CDR3 nucleotides read TGTGCTCTTGGGGACCAACTTTCCTACACGAGGGGCCGGGGGATATTCGGGTACACCGATAAACTCATCTTT. Amino acid sequence: CALGDQLSYTRGRGIFGYTDKLIF.